This passage covers 23 T cell receptor beta chains from one sample sequenced in a study of blood T cell repertoires in COVID-19. TCRdb's table, derived via immunoSEQ multiplex PCR, lists solely in-frame clones and lacks some. This table has about 310,000 clones, roughly 90% appearing once. Specimen: PBMCs or T cells enriched from blood (not recorded which). All receptors come from a man aged 55 to 70 who had recovered from COVID-19.

The V and J genes are TRBV6-2 or TRBV6-3 and TRBJ2-2; D is ambiguous. This CDR3 contains 14 residues. CDR1 MNHEY and CDR2 SVGEGT come from the germline V gene. V lost 6 bases to trimming and J lost 4 bases, with 12 bases between them. The CDR3 loop reads CASSHRVGTGELFF. CDR3 sequence (DNA): TGTGCCAGCAGCCACCGGGTGGGCACCGGGGAGCTGTTTTTT.

Details on this clone: Distinct nucleotide sequences in the sample also encode this CDR3. The chain carries TRBV2 and TRBJ1-1; the D is unclear. Germline-derived CDR1 and CDR2 are SNHLY and FYNNEI. With 6 bases removed from V and 1 base from J, the gap between germline ends came to 9 bases. This CDR3 region has 13 residues. CDR3 sequence reads: CASSPRGNTEAFF. CDR3 bases: TGTGCCAGCAGCCCGCGGGGGAACACTGAAGCTTTCTTT.

V usage is TRBV11-2 and J usage is TRBJ1-1; D might be TRBD1 (5 bases). Germline V gene lookup returns CDR1 SGHAT and CDR2 FQNNGV. This CDR3 spans 15 amino acids. Deletions cut 5 bases from V and 0 bases from J, with 13 bases between. As DNA, the CDR3 is TGTGCCAGCAGCGAAATGGGGCAGGTGAACACTGAAGCTTTCTTT. Its protein product is CASSEMGQVNTEAFF.

The J gene is TRBJ1-1, the V gene TRBV6-5, with D tentatively TRBD1 (6 bases). The CDR3 spans 15 residues. Per the germline V gene, CDR1 is MNHEY and CDR2 is SVGAGI. Trimming shortened V by 2 bases and J by 1 base, and 11 bases separated the two germline ends. DNA of the CDR3: TGTGCCAGCAGTTACCAGGGGCTGACGAACACTGAAGCTTTCTTT. Its translation: CASSYQGLTNTEAFF.

The V call is TRBV28, the J call TRBJ2-1; 9 bases agree with TRBD1. CDR1 and CDR2 from the germline V gene are MDHEN and SYDVKM. The CDR3 spans 16 residues. Losses at the gene ends were 5 bases for V and 15 bases for J; bases not matched to a gene: 20. The CDR3 nucleotides read TGTGCCAGCAGTCCCAGACAGGGGGGCAAAAATGGGCCAGGGTTCTTC. Translating it yields CASSPRQGGKNGPGFF.

The V call is TRBV5-4, the J call TRBJ1-1, with D maybe TRBD1 (6 bases). Trimming stripped 4 bases from V and 6 bases from J, with 16 bases between. CDR1 is SGHNT and CDR2 is YYREEE in the germline V gene (reference sequence). The CDR3 extends over 14 amino acids. CDR3 coding DNA: TGTGCCAGCAGCGTTGGGGGGGGCATCGCTGAAGCTTTCTTT. This gives the protein CASSVGGGIAEAFF.

The CDR3 DNA follows: TGTGCCAGCAGTCAGGGATTTGGTGAGCAGTTCTTC. This translates into CASSQGFGEQFF. The chain combines TRBV6-5 with TRBJ2-1; a weak D match, TRBD1 (5 bases). Germline assignment: CDR1 MNHEY and CDR2 SVGAGI. This CDR3 spans 12 amino acids. V lost 5 bases to trimming and J lost 9 bases, with 11 bases between them.

The J gene is TRBJ2-2, the V gene TRBV7-3; D might be TRBD1 (6 bases). CDR1 SGHTA and CDR2 FQGTGA come from the germline V gene. The CDR3 runs to 14 residues. V shed 5 bases and J shed 5 bases, with 12 bases lying between them. The chain's CDR3 is CASSTGTPTGELFF. CDR3 DNA: TGTGCCAGCAGCACAGGGACGCCAACCGGGGAGCTGTTTTTT.

The rearrangement joins TRBV18 to TRBJ2-5; D perhaps matches TRBD2 (6 bases). Looked up from germline, CDR1 is KGHSH and CDR2 is LQKENI. Trimming pared 6 bases from V and 4 bases from J, leaving 12 bases between. This CDR3 region has 13 residues. The CDR3 region is CASSPGLSETQYF. The CDR3 coding sequence is TGTGCCAGCTCTCCGGGACTCTCAGAGACCCAGTACTTC.

The chain is built from TRBV12-3 or TRBV12-4 and TRBJ2-1, with D perhaps matching TRBD1 (6 bases). The CDR3 covers 11 residues. V was pared by 5 bases and J by 9 bases, with 8 bases between. This chain's CDR3 is CASSQGGEQFF. DNA of the CDR3: TGTGCCAGCAGTCAAGGGGGTGAGCAGTTCTTC.

The V call is TRBV7-2, the J call TRBJ2-1, with TRBD2 identical over 8 bases. With V trimmed by 6 bases and J by 0 bases, 7 bases remained unmatched. The germline CDR1 and CDR2 sequences are SGHTA and FQGNSA. This CDR3 has 16 amino acids. The CDR3 DNA is TGTGCCAGCAGACGGACGGGAGGGAGCTCCTACAATGAGCAGTTCTTC. Translating gives CASRRTGGSSYNEQFF.

V gene TRBV4-3 combines with J gene TRBJ2-7; possible D gene TRBD2, 6 bases. The germline V and J ends were trimmed by 5 bases and 1 base, with 15 bases remaining between them. Germline V gives CDR1 LGHNA, CDR2 YSLEER. The CDR3 is made up of 15 amino acids. The CDR3 DNA reads as TGCGCCAGCAGCTTACAGAGCGGGTATTCCTACGAGCAGTACTTC. Amino acid sequence: CASSLQSGYSYEQYF.

The V gene is TRBV5-1, the J gene TRBJ2-7; TRBD1 might be the D (6 bases). CDR1 and CDR2 from the germline V gene are SGHRS and YFSETQ. This CDR3 is 16 amino acids long. Trimming took off 1 base at V and 0 bases at J, with 14 bases between the two ends. The CDR3: CASSLKGEPSSYEQYF. In nucleotides, the CDR3 is TGCGCCAGCAGCTTGAAGGGGGAGCCGAGCTCCTACGAGCAGTACTTC.

The chain links TRBV29-1 to TRBJ2-5; D perhaps matches TRBD1 (6 bases). V dropped 0 bases and J dropped 4 bases, with 15 bases sitting between them. Germline V lookup: CDR1 SQVTM, CDR2 ANQGSEA. The CDR3 runs 15 residues. The CDR3 DNA follows: TGCAGCGTTGAAGACTGGACAGACCGAAGAGAGACCCAGTACTTC. It specifies CSVEDWTDRRETQYF.

The gene calls are TRBV2 and TRBJ1-5; D is possibly TRBD1 (6 bases). The germline V gene has CDR1 SNHLY and CDR2 FYNNEI. The CDR3 totals 16 residues. Between the trimmed V and J ends, which lost 2 bases and 1 base, there was a span of 12 bases. The CDR3 DNA reads TGTGCCAGCAGTGAAATCCAGGGGATAAGCAATCAGCCCCAGCATTTT. Protein sequence: CASSEIQGISNQPQHF.

This clone was seen a handful of times. The chain employs TRBV19 and TRBJ2-2; 12 nucleotides align to TRBD1. The CDR3 is 15 residues long. The J segment lost 7 bases and the V segment lost 5 bases, leaving 5 bases of the junction unmatched. Germline loops: CDR1 LNHDA, CDR2 SQIVND (reference sequence). The CDR3 protein is CASSVGQGAIGELFF. CDR3 nucleotide sequence: TGTGCCAGTAGTGTGGGACAGGGGGCGATCGGGGAGCTGTTTTTT.

Note on this clone: This sample includes further DNA sequences coding for the same CDR3. J is TRBJ2-7 and V is TRBV11-3, with 9 bases lining up with TRBD1. Per germline, CDR1 SGHNT and CDR2 YENEEA. There are 14 residues in the CDR3. V was clipped by 6 bases and J by 2 bases; unmatched bases: 5. CDR3 sequence reads: CASSPGQGPYEQYF. CDR3 nucleotide sequence: TGTGCCAGCAGTCCGGGACAGGGCCCCTACGAGCAGTACTTC.

V is TRBV28 and J is TRBJ1-3; D uncertain. The CDR3 spans 14 residues. Germline loops: CDR1 MDHEN, CDR2 SYDVKM. V was trimmed by 3 bases and J by 0 bases, leaving 6 bases between them. The DNA of the CDR3 is TGTGCCAGCAGTTTGACTGACTCTGGAAACACCATATATTTT. Translated, it gives CASSLTDSGNTIYF.

The rearrangement uses TRBV11-2 and TRBJ1-4; D may be TRBD1 (6 bases). The V gene lost 3 bases and the J gene lost 8 bases, with 19 bases spanning the gap. CDR1 and CDR2 (germline): SGHAT, FQNNGV. There are 16 residues in the CDR3. For the CDR3, the DNA is TGTGCCAGCAGCTTTTTGATAGGGACACCGAAAGAAAAACTGTTTTTT. It is translated as CASSFLIGTPKEKLFF.

The J gene is TRBJ2-1, the V gene TRBV12-5, with 12 bases aligning to TRBD2. V trimming: 4 bases; J trimming: 8 bases; junction bases outside the gene matches: 6. The germline V gene encodes CDR1 LGHNT and CDR2 FRNRAP. The CDR3 loop spans 15 amino acids. In DNA form, the CDR3 reads TGTGCTAGTGGTTCGACTAGCGGGAGTGTATATGAGCAGTTCTTC. Protein product: CASGSTSGSVYEQFF. Complete variable domain (other parts from reference TRBV12-5 and TRBJ2-1): DARVTQTPRHKVTEMGQEVTMRCQPILGHNTVFWYRQTMMQGLELLAYFRNRAPLDDSGMPKDRFSAEMPDATLATLKIQPSEPRDSAVYFCASGSTSGSVYEQFFGPGTRLTVL.

The gene calls are TRBV11-2 and TRBJ2-3; 7 nucleotides agree with TRBD2. The germline V gene has CDR1 SGHAT and CDR2 FQNNGV. The V and J ends lost 1 base and 4 bases, in that order; junction bases with no gene match: 8. The CDR3 consists of 16 residues. The CDR3: CASSLGTGGFADTQYF. The CDR3 DNA sequence: TGTGCCAGCAGCTTAGGGACGGGGGGTTTTGCAGATACGCAGTATTTT.

The rearrangement joins TRBV11-2 to TRBJ2-7; tentative D call: TRBD1 (5 bases). The CDR3 has 13 amino acids. Germline V CDR1 and CDR2: SGHAT, FQNNGV. V lost 5 bases and J 4 bases, leaving 12 bases between the germline ends. The CDR3 loop is CASSKEDIYEQYF. The CDR3 nucleotides are TGTGCCAGCAGCAAAGAGGACATTTACGAGCAGTACTTC.

This chain links TRBV6-5 with TRBJ1-4; D is unclear. The CDR3 extends over 14 amino acids. The germline V gene encodes CDR1 MNHEY and CDR2 SVGAGI. Trimming took off 0 bases at V and 7 bases at J, with 9 bases between the two ends. Here the CDR3 reads CASSYSGPVEKLFF. In nucleotides, the CDR3 is TGTGCCAGCAGTTACTCTGGGCCCGTTGAAAAACTGTTTTTT.